Presented here are 26 T cell receptor beta chains from one specimen sequenced in a study of cytomegalovirus exposure and HLA in healthy donors. Generated by immunoSEQ multiplex PCR, the TCRdb table keeps only in-frame clones and is missing some. The table lists roughly 100,000 clones, roughly nine tenths of them singletons. Material for sequencing was PBMCs. Every receptor here comes from a woman aged 18-29 years in good health and CMV-seropositive.

The CDR3 bases are TGTGCCAGCAGCGATAGCGGGCGAGGGGAGCAGTTCTTC. The encoded protein is CASSDSGRGEQFF. V gene TRBV9 combines with J gene TRBJ2-1; 7 positions match TRBD2. Germline V gene data show CDR1 as SGDLS and CDR2 as YYNGEE. The ends lost 3 bases at V and 10 bases at J; junction bases unmatched: 7. This CDR3 has 13 amino acids.

This chain uses TRBV6-5 with TRBJ2-1; TRBD2 matches at 10 bases. From germline, CDR1 is MNHEY and CDR2 SVGAGI. This CDR3 contains 16 residues. J was trimmed by 1 base and V by 0 bases; bases with no gene match: 0. In nucleotides, the CDR3 is TGTGCCAGCAGTTACTCAGCGGGGGGGTCCTACAATGAGCAGTTCTTC. Its translation is CASSYSAGGSYNEQFF.

The gene calls are TRBV28 and TRBJ1-2, with a possible D match to TRBD1 (5 bases). V was trimmed by 8 bases and J by 8 bases, leaving 18 bases between them. This CDR3 has 13 residues. Germline V gene lookup returns CDR1 MDHEN and CDR2 SYDVKM. The chain's CDR3 is CASAGKRNWGYTF. CDR3 in DNA: TGTGCCAGCGCAGGGAAACGAAACTGGGGCTACACCTTC.

The chain links TRBV15 to TRBJ2-7; D uncertain. The CDR3 has 13 residues. The germline gives CDR1 LNHNV, CDR2 YYDKDF (reference sequence). Trimming pared 1 base from V and 7 bases from J, leaving 11 bases between. CDR3 coding DNA: TGTGCCACCAGCAGAGGACAACTCAGGGAGCAGTACTTC. It codes for CATSRGQLREQYF. Combining the CDR3 with reference TRBV15 and TRBJ2-7 gives the whole variable domain DAMVIQNPRYQVTQFGKPVTLSCSQTLNHNVMYWYQQKSSQAPKLLFHYYDKDFNNEADTPDNFQSRRPNTSFCFLDIRSPGLGDTAMYLCATSRGQLREQYFGPGTRLTVT.

With respect to this clone: Here the CDR3 omits its conserved ending phenylalanine or tryptophan, so a read error is the likely source. The CDR3 sequence: CASSLHEGAGALFL. CDR3 DNA: TGTGCCAGCAGCCTACATGAGGGAGCGGGGGCCCTGTTTTTG. The chain combines TRBV7-3 with TRBJ2-3, with TRBD2 matching 8 bases. Judging by the DNA end, TRBJ2-2 fits better; the J call may be wrong. The germline gives CDR1 SGHTA, CDR2 FQGTGA. This CDR3 contains 14 residues.

The chain combines TRBV6-6 with TRBJ1-2; 10 bases are a match to TRBD1. This CDR3 is built from 14 residues. V lost 0 bases, J lost 7 bases, and 2 bases stayed unmatched. Germline CDR1 reads MNHNY; CDR2 reads SVGAGI (reference sequence). The CDR3 is CASSYSDRGGGYTF. CDR3 sequence (DNA): TGTGCCAGCAGTTACTCGGACAGGGGGGGTGGCTACACCTTC.

V usage is TRBV7-6 and J usage is TRBJ2-1; 11 bases are shared with TRBD2. CDR1 is SGHVS and CDR2 is FNYEAQ in the germline V gene. Trimming removed 5 bases from V and 6 bases from J; junction bases left unmatched: 9. The CDR3 is made up of 16 amino acids. The CDR3 here is CASSPKTSGEVNEQFF. In DNA form, the CDR3 reads TGTGCCAGCAGCCCCAAGACTAGCGGGGAAGTCAATGAGCAGTTCTTC.

This chain uses TRBV27 with TRBJ2-5; TRBD2 is a possible D gene (6 bases). CDR1 and CDR2 (germline): MNHEY, SMNVEV (reference sequence). V was cut by 5 bases and J by 7 bases, with 20 bases left in between. The CDR3 loop spans 15 amino acids. CDR3 region: CASSPYPGDWRTQYF. The CDR3 nucleotides read TGTGCCAGCAGTCCCTACCCGGGGGATTGGCGGACCCAGTACTTC.

The chain links TRBV7-6 to TRBJ2-7; 7 bases fit TRBD1. The CDR3 runs to 15 residues. The germline CDR1 and CDR2 sequences are SGHVS and FNYEAQ. V shed 1 base, J shed 1 base, and the junction held 4 bases outside the gene matches. DNA for the CDR3: TGTGCCAGCAGCTTAGGACAGGGTTTGTCCTACGAGCAGTACTTC. It specifies CASSLGQGLSYEQYF.

This clone was seen only once. The chain links TRBV28 to TRBJ1-2; D is unclear. The CDR3 consists of 16 residues. Germline CDR1 reads MDHEN; CDR2 reads SYDVKM. The germline V and J ends were trimmed by 3 bases and 2 bases, with 16 bases remaining between them. This CDR3 is CASSLVSQSINYGYTF. CDR3 coding DNA: TGTGCCAGCAGTTTGGTCTCACAGTCGATCAACTATGGCTACACCTTC.

J is TRBJ2-3 and V is TRBV18; possible D gene TRBD1, 6 bases. The CDR3 consists of 15 residues. Germline V lookup: CDR1 KGHSH, CDR2 LQKENI. V was pared by 0 bases and J by 1 base, with 8 bases between. CDR3 region: CASSPPRQGTDTQYF. The CDR3 DNA reads as TGTGCCAGCTCACCACCGAGACAGGGCACAGATACGCAGTATTTT. The entire variable domain, with the rest obtained from reference TRBV18 and TRBJ2-3, is as follows: NAGVMQNPRHLVRRRGQEARLRCSPMKGHSHVYWYRQLPEEGLKFMVYLQKENIIDESGMPKERFSAEFPKEGPSILRIQQVVRGDSAAYFCASSPPRQGTDTQYFGPGTRLTVL.

This chain connects TRBV9 to TRBJ2-7; 7 positions agree with TRBD2. Germline trimming cut 4 bases from V and 0 bases from J; bases unmatched to any gene: 4. The CDR3 runs 14 residues. Germline assignment: CDR1 SGDLS and CDR2 YYNGEE. The CDR3 reads CASSPSSGSYEQYF. Written as DNA, the CDR3 is TGTGCCAGCAGCCCATCTAGCGGCTCCTACGAGCAGTACTTC.

V is TRBV4-1 and J is TRBJ1-1; 7 bases line up with TRBD1. This CDR3 comprises 18 residues. Germline-derived CDR1 and CDR2 are MGHRA and YSYEKL. V lost 5 bases, J lost 1 base, and 16 bases stayed unmatched. In nucleotides, the CDR3 is TGCGCCAGCAGCTACAGGGGTAGACAGGCACCACAGAACACTGAAGCTTTCTTT. This sequence encodes CASSYRGRQAPQNTEAFF.

This chain links TRBV30 with TRBJ2-1; 7 nucleotides agree with TRBD2. Unmatched junction bases numbered 9, after V lost 1 base and J lost 3 bases. The CDR3 loop spans 16 amino acids. Germline V CDR1 and CDR2: GTSNPN, SVGIG (reference sequence). The CDR3 here is CAWSAQIAGSYNEQFF. In nucleotides, the CDR3 is TGTGCCTGGAGTGCTCAAATAGCGGGTAGCTACAATGAGCAGTTCTTC.

The genes are TRBV11-2 and TRBJ2-7, with a weak D call TRBD1 (5 bases). The CDR3 consists of 14 residues. CDR1 is SGHAT and CDR2 is FQNNGV in the germline V gene. V was clipped by 5 bases and J by 3 bases, with 14 bases between them. As DNA, the CDR3 is TGTGCCAGCAGCCAAAACGGACAATTCTACGAGCAGTACTTC. This codes for CASSQNGQFYEQYF.

The chain recombines TRBV6-5 with TRBJ1-1, with 8 bases identical to TRBD1. The V and J ends lost 11 bases and 3 bases, in that order; junction bases with no gene match: 14. The CDR3 totals 15 residues. The germline V gene has CDR1 MNHEY and CDR2 SVGAGI. As DNA, the CDR3 is TGTGCCGCAGGGGACAGGATGCCGGGTGACACTGAAGCTTTCTTT. Its translation: CAAGDRMPGDTEAFF.

V and J are TRBV7-3 and TRBJ2-2, with 10 bases lining up with TRBD1. Per the germline V gene, CDR1 is SGHTA and CDR2 is FQGTGA. There are 17 residues in the CDR3. Losses at the gene ends were 3 bases for V and 7 bases for J; bases not matched to a gene: 11. The CDR3 DNA reads as TGTGCCAGCAGCTTTGTCGGGACAGGGGCCGGTGGCGGGGAGCTGTTTTTT. It translates to CASSFVGTGAGGGELFF.

CDR3 residues: CASSLNGGDYEQYF. The DNA for the CDR3 is TGCGCCAGCAGCTTGAATGGGGGGGACTACGAGCAGTACTTC. The rearrangement uses TRBV5-1 and TRBJ2-7; the match to TRBD2 covers 7 bases. Trimming cost V 1 base and J 3 bases; bases outside gene matches: 4. This CDR3 is built from 14 residues. Germline V gives CDR1 SGHRS, CDR2 YFSETQ.

This chain uses TRBV30 with TRBJ1-5; D gene ambiguous. This CDR3 contains 13 residues. The germline V and J ends were trimmed by 5 bases and 1 base, with 9 bases remaining between them. Germline V gene data show CDR1 as GTSNPN and CDR2 as SVGIG (reference sequence). The CDR3 reads CAWALGSNQPQHF. In DNA form, the CDR3 reads TGTGCCTGGGCACTCGGGAGCAATCAGCCCCAGCATTTT.

This sequence joins TRBV7-9 and TRBJ2-2; TRBD2 aligns across 9 bases. The CDR3 runs 17 residues. The germline CDR1 and CDR2 sequences are SEHNR and FQNEAQ (reference sequence). V trimming: 5 bases; J trimming: 1 base; junction bases outside the gene matches: 8. In DNA, the CDR3 is TGTGCCAGCAGCCCCCGAGCGGGGGGCAGGAACACCGGGGAGCTGTTTTTT. This gives the protein CASSPRAGGRNTGELFF. The full variable domain, in which reference TRBV7-9 and TRBJ2-2 provide the parts outside the CDR3, is DTGVSQNPRHKITKRGQNVTFRCDPISEHNRLYWYRQTLGQGPEFLTYFQNEAQLEKSRLLSDRFSAERPKGSFSTLEIQRTEQGDSAMYLCASSPRAGGRNTGELFFGEGSRLTVL.

V usage is TRBV19 and J usage is TRBJ2-2; TRBD1 agrees at 9 bases. CDR1 and CDR2 (germline): LNHDA, SQIVND (reference sequence). V shed 10 bases and J 8 bases; nucleotides not matched to a gene: 17. This CDR3 contains 16 residues. The CDR3 sequence is CATLKAGTGRRGELFF. The DNA of the CDR3 is TGTGCCACTCTAAAGGCTGGGACAGGGCGTAGGGGGGAGCTGTTTTTT.

The genes are TRBV9 and TRBJ2-1; 11 nucleotides match TRBD2. The CDR3 is 14 residues long. Germline V gene data show CDR1 as SGDLS and CDR2 as YYNGEE. J gave up 9 bases and V 2 bases, and 4 bases lay outside the gene matches. CDR3 protein: CASSVTSGKSEQFF. The DNA for the CDR3 is TGTGCCAGCAGCGTGACTAGCGGGAAATCTGAGCAGTTCTTC.

The chain is built from TRBV11-1 and TRBJ2-7; 9 positions agree with TRBD1. CDR3 length: 14 amino acids. Trimming took 4 bases from V and 3 from J; bases not matched to a gene: 4. In germline, CDR1 is SGHAT, CDR2 FQDESV (reference sequence). The CDR3 loop is CASSSGTGSYEQYF. The CDR3 DNA follows: TGTGCCAGCAGCTCCGGGACAGGGAGCTACGAGCAGTACTTC.

The chain is built from TRBV18 and TRBJ2-3; 7 bases match TRBD2. The germline CDR1 and CDR2 sequences are KGHSH and LQKENI. The V segment lost 2 bases and the J segment 3 bases; nucleotides outside the gene matches: 11. CDR3 length: 17 amino acids. The CDR3: CASSPFVAGEDTDTQYF. For the CDR3, the DNA is TGTGCCAGCTCACCATTCGTAGCGGGTGAAGATACAGATACGCAGTATTTT. Drawing the rest from reference TRBV18 and TRBJ2-3, the complete variable domain is NAGVMQNPRHLVRRRGQEARLRCSPMKGHSHVYWYRQLPEEGLKFMVYLQKENIIDESGMPKERFSAEFPKEGPSILRIQQVVRGDSAAYFCASSPFVAGEDTDTQYFGPGTRLTVL.

This chain links TRBV28 with TRBJ2-3; 10 bases map to TRBD2. There are 21 residues in the CDR3. V gave up 3 bases and J gave up 0 bases; unmatched junction bases: 18. Germline lookup yields CDR1 MDHEN and CDR2 SYDVKM. This CDR3 reads CASSFPRSMGASGRSTDTQYF. The CDR3 coding sequence is TGTGCCAGCAGTTTTCCCCGATCCATGGGGGCTAGCGGGAGAAGCACAGATACGCAGTATTTT.

This chain joins TRBV5-1 and TRBJ2-3, with a tentative D call TRBD1 (6 bases). The CDR3 runs 17 residues. Germline V gene data show CDR1 as SGHRS and CDR2 as YFSETQ. V was trimmed by 3 bases and J by 2 bases, leaving 19 bases between them. CDR3 sequence reads: CASSSWPRTETTDTQYF. CDR3 sequence (DNA): TGCGCCAGCAGCTCATGGCCGAGGACAGAGACCACAGATACGCAGTATTTT.